In this sample, the clone carrying this TCR beta chain turned up many times. The antigen remains unidentified. The study amplified TCR beta CDR3 regions using RNA transcripts. First-round RT-PCR with HTBI primers preceded a second-round multiplex PCR. In TCRdb, the multiplex PCR reads were re-called with MiXCR into one record per CDR3 protein. The table records about 620,000 distinct CDR3 sequences, approximately 21% of them present only once. Hyperthyroidism was classified as stable if no ophthalmopathy occurred within 18 months of follow-up. Newly diagnosed, the hyperthyroidism patients had under 2 months' duration and were aged 18 to 65. Trimming removed 7 bases at V and 6 bases at J, with 16 bases between. This CDR3 comprises 15 residues. The germline gives CDR1 LNHDA, CDR2 SQIVND (reference sequence). This entry belongs to a study of Graves' ophthalmopathy and Graves' hyperthyroidism. Study information: Prior to any treatment, peripheral blood was collected at the time of initial diagnosis. General study results and limits: Clonotypes were expanded in thyroid at above 0.001 frequency, and most also appeared in blood.

The TCR was taken from a woman aged 18-35 years with stable Graves' hyperthyroidism. Some clones in this sample may be carry-over from other donors' samples. Sequencing input: peripheral blood. J is TRBJ1-6 and V is TRBV19, with D unclear. Here the CDR3 DNA reads TGTGCCAGTACCGCGGCGGGAGCCGCTAATTCACCCCTCCACTTT. This translates into CASTAAGAANSPLHF.